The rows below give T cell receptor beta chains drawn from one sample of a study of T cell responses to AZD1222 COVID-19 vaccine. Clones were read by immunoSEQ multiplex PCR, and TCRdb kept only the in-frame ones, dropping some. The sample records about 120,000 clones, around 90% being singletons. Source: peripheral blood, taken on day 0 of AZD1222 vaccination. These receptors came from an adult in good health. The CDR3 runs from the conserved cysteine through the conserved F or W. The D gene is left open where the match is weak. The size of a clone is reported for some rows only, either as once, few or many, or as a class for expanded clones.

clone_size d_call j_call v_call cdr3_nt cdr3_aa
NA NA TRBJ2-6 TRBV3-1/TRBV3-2 TGTGCCAGCAGCCCCGACAGGGAGGCTGGGGCCAACGTCCTGACTTTC CASSPDREAGANVLTF
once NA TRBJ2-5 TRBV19 TGTGCCAGTAGACATGGAGAGACCCAGTACTTC CASRHGETQYF
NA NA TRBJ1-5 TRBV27 TGTGCCAGCAGCGAAGAGGCGAGAGGGACCGAGCCCCAGCATTTT CASSEEARGTEPQHF
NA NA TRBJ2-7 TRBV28 TGTGCCAGCAGTGGCGACAGGTCGGATAAGGGGCAGTACTTC CASSGDRSDKGQYF
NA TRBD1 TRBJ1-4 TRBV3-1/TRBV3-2 TGTGCCAGCAGCCTGCGACAGGGGAGGGAACTGTTTTTT CASSLRQGRELFF
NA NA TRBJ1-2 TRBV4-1 TGCGCCAGCAGCCAAGATGGCGCAGGGGCTAACTATGGCTACACCTTC CASSQDGAGANYGYTF
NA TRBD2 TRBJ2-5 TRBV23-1 TGCGCCAGCAGTCAGTGGGGGGAGGGAAAGGGGAAAGAGACCCAGTACTTC CASSQWGEGKGKETQYF
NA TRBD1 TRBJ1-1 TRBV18 TGTGCCAGCTCCCTAGTGGGGACAGGGGACACTGAAGCTTTCTTT CASSLVGTGDTEAFF
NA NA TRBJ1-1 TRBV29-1 TGCAGCGTAAAAGACGGGGGCACTGAAGCTTTCTTT CSVKDGGTEAFF
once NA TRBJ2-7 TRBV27 TGTGCCAGCAGGATAGCGGCTTGGAGCTCCTACGAGCAGTACTTC CASRIAAWSSYEQYF
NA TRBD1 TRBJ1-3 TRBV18 TGTGCCAGCTCACACATGGACAGGGGAAACACCATATATTTT CASSHMDRGNTIYF
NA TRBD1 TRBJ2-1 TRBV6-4 TGTGCCAGCAGTGACTCGACCCCTGGGACAGGGGGTAATGAGCAGTTCTTC CASSDSTPGTGGNEQFF
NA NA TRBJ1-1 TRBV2 TGTGCCAGCAGTACACTAAATAGGAGGTTGAACACTGAAGCTTTCTTT CASSTLNRRLNTEAFF
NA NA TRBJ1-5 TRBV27 TGTGCCAGCAGTTTATACAGGGTCAGTGGCAATCAGCCCCAGCATTTT CASSLYRVSGNQPQHF
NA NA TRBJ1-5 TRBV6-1 TGTGCCAGCAGTGACCGGGCCTTAAGCAATCAGCCCCAGCATTTT CASSDRALSNQPQHF
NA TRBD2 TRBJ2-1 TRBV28 TGTGCCAGCAGTTCCAGGACTAGCGGGAGGAAGGTGGGTGAGCAGTTCTTC CASSSRTSGRKVGEQFF
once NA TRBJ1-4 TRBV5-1 TGCGCCAGCAGCACGGGACGTCCAACTAATGAAAAACTGTTTTTT CASSTGRPTNEKLFF
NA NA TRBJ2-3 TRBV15 TGTGCCACCAGCAGAGACAGCGGGTACACAGATACGCAGTATTTT CATSRDSGYTDTQYF
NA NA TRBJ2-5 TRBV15 TGTGCCACCAGCAGAGATATTCAGCAGGGAGGAGAGACCCAGTACTTC CATSRDIQQGGETQYF
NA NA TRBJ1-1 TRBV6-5 TGTGCCAGCAGGCGGACAGTTTTGGGGAACACTGAAGCTTTCTTT CASRRTVLGNTEAFF
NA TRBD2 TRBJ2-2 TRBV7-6 TGTGCCAGCAGCTTAGAACTAGCGGGGACCGGGGAGCTGTTTTTT CASSLELAGTGELFF
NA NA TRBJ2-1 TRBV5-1 TGCGCCAGCAGCTTGGCCGAGGGGGTTGAGCAGTTCTTC CASSLAEGVEQFF
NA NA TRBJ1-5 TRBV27 TGTGCCAGCAGTCCCCCAGGGTTGGGTAGCAATCAGCCCCAGCATTTT CASSPPGLGSNQPQHF
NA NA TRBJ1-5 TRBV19 TGTGCCAGTAGTATAATAGGGAACAATCAGCCCCAGCATTTT CASSIIGNNQPQHF
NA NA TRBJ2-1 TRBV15 TGTGCCACCAGCAGAGACAGGGCCTATAACAATGAGCAGTTCTTC CATSRDRAYNNEQFF
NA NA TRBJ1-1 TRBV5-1 TGCGCCAGCAGCTTGGGGGATCTACCGAACACTGAAGCTTTCTTT CASSLGDLPNTEAFF
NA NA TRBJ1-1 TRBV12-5 TGTGCTAGTGGTACCCACAGGATGGAAGCTTTCTTT CASGTHRMEAFF
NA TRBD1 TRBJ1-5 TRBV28 TGTGCCAGCAGTGTCTACCGGGACAGGGTTTTCAATCAGCCCCAGCATTTT CASSVYRDRVFNQPQHF
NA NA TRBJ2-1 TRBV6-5 TGTGCCAGCACCCACGACAGGTCCTCCTACAATGAGCAGTTCTTC CASTHDRSSYNEQFF
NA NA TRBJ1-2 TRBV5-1 TGCGCCAGCACTGGAGGCTCACAGAACTATGGCTACACCTTC CASTGGSQNYGYTF
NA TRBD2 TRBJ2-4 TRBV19 TGTGCCAGCCGGGATAGCGGGGGGGCCAAAAACATTCAGTACTTC CASRDSGGAKNIQYF